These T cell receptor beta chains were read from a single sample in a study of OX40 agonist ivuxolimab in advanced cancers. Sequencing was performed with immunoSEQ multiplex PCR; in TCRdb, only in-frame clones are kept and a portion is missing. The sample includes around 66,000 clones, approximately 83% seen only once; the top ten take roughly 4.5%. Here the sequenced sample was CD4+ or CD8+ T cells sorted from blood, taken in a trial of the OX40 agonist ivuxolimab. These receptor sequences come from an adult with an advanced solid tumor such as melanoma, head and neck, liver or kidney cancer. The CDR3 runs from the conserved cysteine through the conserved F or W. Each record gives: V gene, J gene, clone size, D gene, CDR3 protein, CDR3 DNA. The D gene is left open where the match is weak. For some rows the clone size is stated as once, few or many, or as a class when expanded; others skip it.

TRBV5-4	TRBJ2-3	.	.	CASSLGTGPSTDTQYF	TGTGCCAGCAGCTTGGGTACGGGACCAAGCACAGATACGCAGTATTTT
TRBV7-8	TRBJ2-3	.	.	CASSLIRRLPPSTQYF	TGTGCCAGCAGCTTAATACGTAGATTACCGCCTAGTACGCAGTATTTT
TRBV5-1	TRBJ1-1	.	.	CASSLISGDTEAFF	TGCGCCAGCAGCTTAATCTCAGGCGACACTGAAGCTTTCTTT
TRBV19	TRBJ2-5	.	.	CASSLRETQYF	TGTGCCAGTAGTCTACGGGAGACCCAGTACTTC
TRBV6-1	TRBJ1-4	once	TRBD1	CASSEGQGVPNEKLFF	TGTGCCAGCAGTGAAGGACAGGGGGTCCCTAATGAAAAACTGTTTTTT
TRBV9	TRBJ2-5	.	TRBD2	CAFREGPWETQYF	TGTGCCTTTAGGGAGGGTCCGTGGGAGACCCAGTACTTC
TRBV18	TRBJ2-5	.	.	CASSPQLVETQYF	TGTGCCAGCTCACCACAGCTAGTCGAGACCCAGTACTTC
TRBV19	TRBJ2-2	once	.	CASRAKGLYTGELFF	TGTGCCAGTAGGGCGAAGGGGTTATACACCGGGGAGCTGTTTTTT
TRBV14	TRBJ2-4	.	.	CASSQDIGAVQYF	TGTGCCAGCAGCCAAGATATAGGAGCGGTTCAGTACTTC
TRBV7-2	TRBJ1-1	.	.	CASSPTTMRGTNTEAFF	TGTGCCAGCAGCCCAACTACAATGCGGGGCACGAACACTGAAGCTTTCTTT
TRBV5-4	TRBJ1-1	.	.	CASSLEFLEAFF	TGTGCCAGCAGCTTGGAATTTCTTGAAGCTTTCTTT
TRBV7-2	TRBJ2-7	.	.	CASSLGLPGRTDYEQYF	TGTGCCAGCAGCTTAGGCTTACCGGGACGGACGGACTACGAGCAGTACTTC
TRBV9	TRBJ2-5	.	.	CASSVGGFQETQYF	TGTGCCAGCAGCGTAGGCGGATTTCAAGAGACCCAGTACTTC
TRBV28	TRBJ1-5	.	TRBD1	CASSSSNDRVANQPQHF	TGTGCCAGCAGTTCCTCTAATGACAGGGTAGCTAATCAGCCCCAGCATTTT
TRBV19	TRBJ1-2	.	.	CASRETGGNGYTF	TGTGCCAGTAGGGAGACAGGAGGGAATGGCTACACCTTC
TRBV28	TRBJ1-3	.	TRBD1	CASRMTGVSGNTIYF	TGTGCCAGCAGGATGACAGGGGTCTCTGGAAACACCATATATTTT
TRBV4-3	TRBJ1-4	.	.	CASSQTGQGEKLFF	TGCGCCAGCAGCCAAACAGGGCAGGGTGAAAAACTGTTTTTT
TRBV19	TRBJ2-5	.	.	CASSTGLKETQYF	TGTGCCAGTAGTACTGGACTAAAAGAGACCCAGTACTTC
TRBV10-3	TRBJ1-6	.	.	CAISERDSYNSPLHF	TGTGCCATCAGTGAGCGGGATTCCTATAATTCACCCCTCCACTTT
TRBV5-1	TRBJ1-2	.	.	CASSRTEAGYGYTF	TGCGCCAGCAGCCGGACGGAAGCAGGCTATGGCTACACCTTC
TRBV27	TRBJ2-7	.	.	CASSSSVTYEQYF	TGTGCCAGCAGCTCGTCTGTGACCTACGAGCAGTACTTC
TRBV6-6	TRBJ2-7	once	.	CASSWGTTYEQYF	TGTGCCAGCAGTTGGGGAACGACCTACGAGCAGTACTTC
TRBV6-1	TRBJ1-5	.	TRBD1	CASTHQGQGGQPQHF	TGTGCCAGCACCCACCAGGGACAGGGGGGTCAGCCCCAGCATTTT
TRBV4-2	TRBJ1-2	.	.	CASSQERALGYTF	TGTGCCAGCAGCCAAGAAAGGGCCCTCGGCTACACCTTC
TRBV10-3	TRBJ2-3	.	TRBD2	CAIRSGLAEGTDTQYF	TGTGCCATCAGGTCGGGACTAGCGGAGGGCACAGATACGCAGTATTTT
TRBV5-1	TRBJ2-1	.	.	CASSLEPGSTNEQFF	TGCGCCAGCAGCTTGGAACCAGGTAGCACCAATGAGCAGTTCTTC
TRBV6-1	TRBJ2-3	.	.	CASSVSTGSGTDTQYF	TGTGCCAGCAGTGTATCGACAGGTTCGGGCACAGATACGCAGTATTTT
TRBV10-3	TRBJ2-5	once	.	CAIGQGGKGAQYF	TGTGCCATCGGCCAGGGGGGTAAAGGCGCCCAGTACTTC
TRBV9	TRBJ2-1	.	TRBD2	CASSVGGTRTYNEQFF	TGTGCCAGCAGCGTAGGTGGGACTAGGACCTACAATGAGCAGTTCTTC
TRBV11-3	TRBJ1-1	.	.	CASSLESIENTEAFF	TGTGCCAGCAGCTTAGAATCAATCGAGAACACTGAAGCTTTCTTT
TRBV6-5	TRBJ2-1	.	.	CASKARALAYNEQFF	TGTGCCAGCAAAGCCCGGGCCTTGGCCTACAATGAGCAGTTCTTC
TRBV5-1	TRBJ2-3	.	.	CASSVQAKGPGGRTDTQYF	TGCGCCAGCAGCGTCCAAGCAAAGGGACCGGGGGGCCGCACAGATACGCAGTATTTT
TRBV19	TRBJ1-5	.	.	CASSMGRNNQPQHF	TGTGCCAGTAGTATGGGGCGGAATAATCAGCCCCAGCATTTT
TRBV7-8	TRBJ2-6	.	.	CASSRRGYPQSRANVLTF	TGTGCCAGCAGCAGGAGAGGTTACCCACAAAGTCGGGCCAACGTCCTGACTTTC
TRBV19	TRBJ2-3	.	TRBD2	CASRKTSGQSTDTQYF	TGTGCCAGTAGAAAGACTAGCGGGCAAAGCACAGATACGCAGTATTTT
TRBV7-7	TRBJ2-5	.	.	CASSLDGQFQETQYF	TGTGCTAGCAGCTTAGATGGACAGTTCCAAGAGACCCAGTACTTC
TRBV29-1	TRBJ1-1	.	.	CSVDRGVPEAFF	TGCAGCGTAGACCGGGGTGTCCCTGAAGCTTTCTTT
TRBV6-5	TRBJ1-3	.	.	CASSYALQGNTIYF	TGTGCCAGCAGTTACGCACTACAGGGAAACACCATATATTTT
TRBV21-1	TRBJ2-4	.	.	CARKKGRGVAKNIQYF	TGTGCCAGGAAAAAGGGGCGCGGGGTAGCCAAAAACATTCAGTACTTC
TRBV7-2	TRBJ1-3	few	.	CASSSQDTIYF	TGTGCCAGCAGCTCCCAGGACACCATATATTTT
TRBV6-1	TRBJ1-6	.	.	CASSEFNTLLSSYNSPLHF	TGTGCCAGCAGTGAATTCAACACCCTCCTGAGCTCCTATAATTCACCCCTCCACTTT
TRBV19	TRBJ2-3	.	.	CASSIVASSTDTQYF	TGTGCCAGTAGTATAGTGGCGTCTAGCACAGATACGCAGTATTTT
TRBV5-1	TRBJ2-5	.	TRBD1	CASSSRDRKETQYF	TGCGCCAGCAGCTCCAGGGACAGAAAAGAGACCCAGTACTTC
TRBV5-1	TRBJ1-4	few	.	CASSFMSAGNEKLFF	TGCGCCAGCAGCTTCATGTCTGCCGGTAATGAAAAACTGTTTTTT
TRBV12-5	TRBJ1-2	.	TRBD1	CASGLGHTGGGKGYTF	TGTGCTAGTGGTTTGGGGCATACAGGGGGTGGAAAGGGCTACACCTTC
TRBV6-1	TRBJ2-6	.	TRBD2	CASSEASGGGANVLTF	TGTGCCAGCAGTGAAGCCTCGGGAGGGGGGGCCAACGTCCTGACTTTC
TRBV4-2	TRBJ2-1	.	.	CASSQEPRGTEVNEQFF	TGTGCCAGCAGCCAAGAACCCCGAGGGACGGAGGTTAATGAGCAGTTCTTC
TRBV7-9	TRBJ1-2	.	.	CASSLGTDIFGYTF	TGTGCCAGCAGCTTAGGGACGGATATATTTGGCTACACCTTC
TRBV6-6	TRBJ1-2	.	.	CASSYSTEGGGYTF	TGTGCCAGCAGTTATTCGACGGAGGGGGGTGGCTACACCTTC
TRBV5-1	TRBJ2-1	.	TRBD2	CASSLATSGYPNEQFF	TGCGCCAGCAGCTTGGCGACTAGCGGGTACCCAAATGAGCAGTTCTTC
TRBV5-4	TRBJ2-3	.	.	CASRLDLIADTQYF	TGTGCCAGCAGATTGGACCTTATAGCAGATACGCAGTATTTT
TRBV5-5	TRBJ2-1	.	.	CASSLAGFKLPNEQFF	TGTGCCAGCAGCTTGGCGGGTTTTAAGCTACCCAATGAGCAGTTCTTC
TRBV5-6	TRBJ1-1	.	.	CASSPRERGAFF	TGTGCCAGCAGCCCAAGGGAGAGGGGGGCTTTCTTT
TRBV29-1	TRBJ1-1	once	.	CSVPTGGEGRAFF	TGCAGCGTACCGACGGGGGGCGAGGGTCGGGCTTTCTTT
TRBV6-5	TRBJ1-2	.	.	CASSYWQGNYGYTF	TGTGCCAGCAGTTACTGGCAGGGTAACTATGGCTACACCTTC
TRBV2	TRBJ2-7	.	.	CASSGTSYEQYF	TGTGCCAGCAGCGGGACATCATACGAGCAGTACTTC
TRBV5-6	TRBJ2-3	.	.	CASSLGRGGDTQYF	TGTGCCAGCAGCTTGGGGCGGGGCGGGGATACGCAGTATTTT
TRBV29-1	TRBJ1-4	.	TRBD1	CSAGTGNTNEKLFF	TGCAGCGCTGGGACAGGCAACACTAATGAAAAACTGTTTTTT
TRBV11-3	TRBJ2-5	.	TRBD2	CASSTTSGGAGETQYF	TGTGCCAGCAGCACCACTAGCGGGGGGGCCGGAGAGACCCAGTACTTC